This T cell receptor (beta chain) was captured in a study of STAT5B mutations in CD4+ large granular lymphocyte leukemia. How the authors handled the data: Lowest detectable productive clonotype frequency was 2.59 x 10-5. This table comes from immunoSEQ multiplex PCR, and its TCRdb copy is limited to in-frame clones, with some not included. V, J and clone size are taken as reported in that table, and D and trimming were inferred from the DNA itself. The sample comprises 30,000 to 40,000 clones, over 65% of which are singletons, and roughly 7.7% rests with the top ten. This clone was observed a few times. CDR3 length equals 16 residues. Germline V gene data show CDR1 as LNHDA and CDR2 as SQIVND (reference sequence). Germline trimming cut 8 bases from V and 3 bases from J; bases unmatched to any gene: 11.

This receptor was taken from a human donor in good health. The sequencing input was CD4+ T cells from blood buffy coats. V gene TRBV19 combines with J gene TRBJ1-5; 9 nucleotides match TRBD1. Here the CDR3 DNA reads TGTGCCAGTCTGAGGACAGGGGATCGATTCAATCAGCCCCAGCATTTT. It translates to CASLRTGDRFNQPQHF.